The 21 T cell receptor beta chains below come from one sample, sequenced in a study of cytomegalovirus exposure and HLA in healthy donors. Primers for the PCR totalled 60 Vbeta and 13 Jbeta. Sequenced by immunoSEQ multiplex PCR; TCRdb stores in-frame clones only, minus some. Of 200,000 or so clones in the sample, 80% were seen once. Sequenced input: PBMCs. Receptors originate from a man aged 35 to 55 in good health and CMV-seropositive.

This clone was counted a few times. The rearrangement joins TRBV2 to TRBJ1-4, with 9 nucleotides matching TRBD1. The length of the CDR3 is 12 residues. The germline CDR1 and CDR2 sequences are SNHLY and FYNNEI. Trimming removed 8 bases from V and 5 bases from J; junction bases left unmatched: 0. The CDR3 loop is CASGTGNEKLFF. The CDR3 region has the DNA TGTGCCAGCGGGACAGGGAATGAAAAACTGTTTTTT.

The gene calls are TRBV6-5 and TRBJ1-3; D is uncertain. CDR3 length: 14 residues. CDR1 is MNHEY and CDR2 is SVGAGI in the germline V gene. Trimming shortened V by 7 bases and J by 0 bases, and 10 bases separated the two germline ends. The CDR3 nucleotides are TGTGCCAGCATAACCCACAGCTCTGGAAACACCATATATTTT. Protein sequence: CASITHSSGNTIYF.

This clone has a handful of counts. Other DNA sequences in the same sample also yield this CDR3. The chain recombines TRBV6-5 with TRBJ2-2; possible D gene TRBD2, 5 bases. The CDR3 is made up of 14 amino acids. Germline CDR1 MNHEY, CDR2 SVGAGI. V was trimmed by 10 bases and J by 4 bases, leaving 16 bases between them. DNA for the CDR3: TGTGCCACTCAAGGGAAGCGGATCACCGGGGAGCTGTTTTTT. It is translated as CATQGKRITGELFF.

This clone was seen a single time. This chain uses TRBV5-1 with TRBJ2-5, with D possibly being TRBD1 (5 bases). V lost 0 bases and J lost 5, with 14 bases in between. CDR3 length equals 15 residues. Germline V gene sequence: CDR1 SGHRS, CDR2 YFSETQ. This CDR3 is CASSLDPRVGETQYF. For the CDR3, the DNA is TGCGCCAGCAGCTTGGATCCCAGGGTGGGTGAGACCCAGTACTTC.

The chain recombines TRBV5-8 with TRBJ1-5; D call uncertain. The V and J ends lost 7 bases and 3 bases respectively, with 8 bases between them. The CDR3 totals 12 residues. The germline V gene has CDR1 SGHTS and CDR2 YDEGEE. The CDR3 sequence is CASDSPNQPQHF. CDR3 nucleotides: TGTGCCAGCGATAGTCCCAATCAGCCCCAGCATTTT.

In DNA form, the CDR3 reads TGTGCCAGCAGATCTAACAGCTACGAGCAGTACTTC. Translated, it gives CASRSNSYEQYF. The chain joins TRBV7-2 to TRBJ2-7; no firm D call. Per germline, CDR1 SGHTA and CDR2 FQGNSA. The CDR3 sequence is 12 residues long. V dropped 6 bases and J dropped 3 bases, with 9 bases sitting between them. Full variable domain (remainder filled in from reference TRBV7-2 and TRBJ2-7): GAGVSQSPSNKVTEKGKDVELRCDPISGHTALYWYRQSLGQGLEFLIYFQGNSAPDKSGLPSDRFSAERTGGSVSTLTIQRTQQEDSAVYLCASRSNSYEQYFGPGTRLTVT.

The chain carries TRBV11-2 and TRBJ2-3, with a weak D call TRBD2 (6 bases). CDR1 and CDR2 from the germline V gene are SGHAT and FQNNGV. Trimming stripped 5 bases from V and 5 bases from J, with 11 bases between. The CDR3 is 13 amino acids. The CDR3 loop reads CASSKTRRDTQYF. The CDR3 DNA is TGTGCCAGCAGCAAGACTAGGAGAGATACGCAGTATTTT.

The chain uses TRBV5-1 and TRBJ2-1; the match to TRBD2 covers 11 bases. The CDR3 sequence is 17 residues long. Germline CDR1 reads SGHRS; CDR2 reads YFSETQ. V was clipped by 4 bases and J by 4 bases; unmatched bases: 10. CDR3: CASSEVSGGATYNEQFF. The CDR3 nucleotides are TGCGCCAGCAGCGAGGTTAGCGGGGGGGCCACTTACAATGAGCAGTTCTTC.

The CDR3 bases are TGTGCCAGCAGCTTAGTAATAGCGGGGGCCGGGGAGCAGTACTTC. It codes for CASSLVIAGAGEQYF. The chain joins TRBV7-2 to TRBJ2-7, with TRBD2 matching 9 bases. Germline values: CDR1 SGHTA, CDR2 FQGNSA. This CDR3 has 15 residues. J lost 7 bases, V lost 1 base, and 8 bases had no gene match.

This clone appeared a single time. The J gene is TRBJ2-3, the V gene TRBV6-5; 9 nucleotides agree with TRBD2. Germline assignment: CDR1 MNHEY and CDR2 SVGAGI. J was trimmed by 6 bases and V by 5 bases; bases with no gene match: 6. The CDR3 is 14 amino acids. In nucleotides, the CDR3 is TGTGCCAGCAGTGATGTAGCGGGGGTCGATACGCAGTATTTT. Amino acid sequence: CASSDVAGVDTQYF.

The chain uses TRBV7-6 and TRBJ1-1; D remains unclear. CDR3 size: 13 residues. The germline V and J ends were trimmed by 1 base and 3 bases, with 6 bases remaining between them. Germline V gene lookup returns CDR1 SGHVS and CDR2 FNYEAQ. The CDR3 sequence: CASSLERYTEAFF. The CDR3 bases are TGTGCCAGCAGCTTAGAGAGATACACTGAAGCTTTCTTT.

V and J are TRBV19 and TRBJ2-5, with unresolved D. The end of the DNA is better explained by TRBJ2-7, so the J call may be wrong. This CDR3 has 12 residues. CDR1 is LNHDA and CDR2 is SQIVND in the germline V gene (reference sequence). CDR3 nucleotide sequence: TGTGCCAGCGGTGATGTCGCCTACGAGCAGTACTTC. It translates to CASGDVAYEQYF.

The gene calls are TRBV5-4 and TRBJ2-3; weak D call: TRBD2 (6 bases). Germline assignment: CDR1 SGHNT and CDR2 YYREEE (reference sequence). The germline V and J ends were trimmed by 6 bases and 6 bases, with 17 bases remaining between them. CDR3 length equals 14 residues. The CDR3 coding sequence is TGTGCCAGCAACCCCGGGACTGGCGGGGATACGCAGTATTTT. It is translated as CASNPGTGGDTQYF.

The CDR3 DNA follows: TGTGCCAGCAGCTTAGCGTTAATAGCGGGGGCGATCTACAATGAGCAGTTCTTC. Protein product: CASSLALIAGAIYNEQFF. The chain is built from TRBV7-2 and TRBJ2-1; 9 bases are shared with TRBD2. Germline V CDR1 and CDR2: SGHTA, FQGNSA. The CDR3 runs to 18 residues. With 0 bases clipped from V and 3 bases from J, the junction kept 9 bases outside the gene matches.

The genes are TRBV6-1 and TRBJ2-7; 7 bases agree with TRBD1. J lost 3 bases, V lost 7 bases, and 3 bases had no gene match. There are 12 residues in the CDR3. Germline-derived CDR1 and CDR2 are MNHNS and SASEGT. CDR3 bases: TGTGCCAGCAAGACAGGGAACTACGAGCAGTACTTC. Amino acids: CASKTGNYEQYF.

This clone was counted between two and nine times. The V call is TRBV6-1, the J call TRBJ2-7, with 10 bases aligning to TRBD1. This CDR3 spans 15 amino acids. Germline V CDR1 and CDR2: MNHNS, SASEGT. V lost 2 bases and J lost 4; bases outside the gene matches: 5. Written as DNA, the CDR3 is TGTGCCAGCAGTGAACCGGGACAGGGGCTTTACGAGCAGTACTTC. Translating it yields CASSEPGQGLYEQYF.

In its sample, this clone was seen once. The chain has TRBV21-1 and TRBJ1-5; the table's TRBD1 call for D was not verified on the DNA. TRBV21-1 is an annotated pseudogene. The length of the CDR3 is 17 residues. The CDR3 DNA follows: TGTGCCAGCAGCAATACCTGCCCGGGACAGAGAAATCAGCCCCAGCATTTT. Translating it yields CASSNTCPGQRNQPQHF.

The DNA for the CDR3 is TGTGCCAGCAGTCAGGACAGGGACGAGCAGTACTTC. Translated, it gives CASSQDRDEQYF. V gene TRBV2 combines with J gene TRBJ2-5; TRBD1 agrees at 8 bases. TRBJ2-7 matches the DNA end more closely, so the J call is doubtful. Germline-derived CDR1 and CDR2 are SNHLY and FYNNEI. The CDR3 has 12 residues.

Concerning this clone: This CDR3 is also generated by other DNA sequences in the sample. The genes are TRBV15 and TRBJ1-1; perhaps TRBD1 as D (5 bases). V lost 3 bases to trimming and J lost 2 bases, with 10 bases between them. The CDR3 covers 14 residues. Germline CDR1 and CDR2: LNHNV and YYDKDF (reference sequence). CDR3 bases: TGTGCCACCAGCAGCGGGGGGGTCAACACTGAAGCTTTCTTT. Its protein is CATSSGGVNTEAFF.

This chain's CDR3 is CASSGTRGGTEAFF. The CDR3 nucleotides read TGCGCCAGCAGCGGAACAAGGGGTGGGACTGAAGCTTTCTTT. This chain uses TRBV4-1 with TRBJ1-1; D possibly corresponds to TRBD1 (5 bases). The germline V and J ends were trimmed by 5 bases and 5 bases, with 15 bases remaining between them. The CDR3 contains 14 residues. CDR1 is MGHRA, CDR2 YSYEKL, per germline.

This clone has more than one count but fewer than ten. The rearrangement uses TRBV5-5 and TRBJ2-7; D remains unclear. V lost 1 base and J lost 2, with 13 bases in between. The CDR3 runs 15 residues. CDR1 and CDR2 from the germline V gene are SGHKS and YYEKEE (reference sequence). The CDR3 protein is CASSLNTALTYEQYF. In DNA, the CDR3 is TGTGCCAGCAGCTTGAATACAGCCCTGACCTACGAGCAGTACTTC.